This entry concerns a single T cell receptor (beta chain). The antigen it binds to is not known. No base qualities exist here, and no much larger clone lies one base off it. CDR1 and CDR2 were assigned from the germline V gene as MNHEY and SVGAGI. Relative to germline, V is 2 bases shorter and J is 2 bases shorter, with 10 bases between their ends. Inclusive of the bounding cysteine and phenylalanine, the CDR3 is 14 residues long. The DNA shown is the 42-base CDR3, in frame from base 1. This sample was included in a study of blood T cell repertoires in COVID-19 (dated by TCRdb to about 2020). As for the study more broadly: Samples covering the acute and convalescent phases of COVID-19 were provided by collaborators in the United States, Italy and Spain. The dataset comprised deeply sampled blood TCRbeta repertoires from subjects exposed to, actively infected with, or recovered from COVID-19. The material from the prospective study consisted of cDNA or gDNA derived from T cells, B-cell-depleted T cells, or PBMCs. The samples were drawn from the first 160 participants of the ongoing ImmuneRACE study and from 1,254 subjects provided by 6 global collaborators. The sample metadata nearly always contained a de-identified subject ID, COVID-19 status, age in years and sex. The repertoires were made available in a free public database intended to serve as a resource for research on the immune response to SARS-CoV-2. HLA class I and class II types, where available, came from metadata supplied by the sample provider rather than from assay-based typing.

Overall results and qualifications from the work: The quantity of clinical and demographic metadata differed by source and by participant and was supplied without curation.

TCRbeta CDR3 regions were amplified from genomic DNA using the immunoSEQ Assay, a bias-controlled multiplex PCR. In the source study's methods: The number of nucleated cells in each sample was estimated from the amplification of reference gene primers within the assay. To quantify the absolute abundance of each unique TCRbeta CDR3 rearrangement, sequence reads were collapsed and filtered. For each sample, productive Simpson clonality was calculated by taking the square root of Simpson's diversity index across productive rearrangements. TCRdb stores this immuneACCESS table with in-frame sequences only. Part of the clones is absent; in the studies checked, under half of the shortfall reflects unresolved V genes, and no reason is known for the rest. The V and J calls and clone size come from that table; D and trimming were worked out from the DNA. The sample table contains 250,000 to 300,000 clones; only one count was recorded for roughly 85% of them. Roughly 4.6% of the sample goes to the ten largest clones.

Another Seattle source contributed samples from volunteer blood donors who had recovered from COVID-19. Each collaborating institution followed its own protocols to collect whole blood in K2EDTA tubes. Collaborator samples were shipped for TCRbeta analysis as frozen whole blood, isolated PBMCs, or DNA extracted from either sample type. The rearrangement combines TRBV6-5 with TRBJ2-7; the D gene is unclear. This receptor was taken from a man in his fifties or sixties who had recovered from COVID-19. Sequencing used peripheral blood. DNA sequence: TGTGCCAGCAGTTACCAGCCAGGTCCCTACGAGCAGTACTTC. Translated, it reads CASSYQPGPYEQYF.